This section outlines one TCR beta chain sequence together with its context. What it binds is not known. Trimming stripped 1 base from V and 4 bases from J, with 11 bases between. The germline V gene has CDR1 LGHNA and CDR2 YNFKEQ. The CDR3 is 15 amino acids. It was with a sample-barcoded 5' primer and a J-beta primer mix that a second PCR of roughly 7 to 12 cycles was run. TCRdb processed the 5' RACE reads anew with MiXCR; each CDR3 protein has one entry. In the table there are 1,500,000 or so distinct CDR3 sequences, approximately 59% of which are singletons. Per-sample yields of isolated PBMCs were at least 6 million. These data originate in a study of blood T cells in healthy people across ages. The study, taken as a whole, reports: Percentage of naive T cells showed a strong correlation with TCR beta diversity.

The clonotype was recovered from a man aged 18 to 30 in good health. Sequenced material: blood. The V call is TRBV4-2, the J call TRBJ1-5; D is perhaps TRBD1 (5 bases). Written as DNA, the CDR3 is TGTGCCAGCAGCCAAGCCGACAGCTCAAATCAGCCCCAGCATTTT. It codes for CASSQADSSNQPQHF.